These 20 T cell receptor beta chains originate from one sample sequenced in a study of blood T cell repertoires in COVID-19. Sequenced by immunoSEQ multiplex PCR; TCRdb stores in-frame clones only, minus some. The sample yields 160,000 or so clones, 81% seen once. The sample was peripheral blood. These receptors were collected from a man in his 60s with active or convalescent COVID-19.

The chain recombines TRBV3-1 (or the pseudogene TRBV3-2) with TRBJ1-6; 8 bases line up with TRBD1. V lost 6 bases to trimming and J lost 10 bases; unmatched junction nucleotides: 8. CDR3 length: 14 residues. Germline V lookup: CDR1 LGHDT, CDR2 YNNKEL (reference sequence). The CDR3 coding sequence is TGTGCCAGCAGACACGGACAGGGAAAGTCACCCCTCCACTTT. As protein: CASRHGQGKSPLHF.

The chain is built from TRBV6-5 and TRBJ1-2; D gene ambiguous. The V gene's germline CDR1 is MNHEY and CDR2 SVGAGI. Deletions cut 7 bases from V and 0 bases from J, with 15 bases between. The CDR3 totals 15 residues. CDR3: CASIPGSASNYGYTF. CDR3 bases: TGTGCCAGCATCCCCGGGTCAGCCTCTAACTATGGCTACACCTTC.

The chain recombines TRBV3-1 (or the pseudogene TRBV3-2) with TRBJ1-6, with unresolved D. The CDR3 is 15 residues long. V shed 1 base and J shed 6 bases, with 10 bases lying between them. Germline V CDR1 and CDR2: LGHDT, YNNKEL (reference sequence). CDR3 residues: CASSQGAGLNSPLHF. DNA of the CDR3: TGTGCCAGCAGCCAAGGTGCAGGTCTTAATTCACCCCTCCACTTT.

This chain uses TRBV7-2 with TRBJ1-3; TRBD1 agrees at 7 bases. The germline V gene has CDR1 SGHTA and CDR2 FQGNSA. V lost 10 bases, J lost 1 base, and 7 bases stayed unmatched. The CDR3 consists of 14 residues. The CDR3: CATGQANSGNTIYF. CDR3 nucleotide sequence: TGTGCCACTGGACAGGCCAATTCTGGAAACACCATATATTTT.

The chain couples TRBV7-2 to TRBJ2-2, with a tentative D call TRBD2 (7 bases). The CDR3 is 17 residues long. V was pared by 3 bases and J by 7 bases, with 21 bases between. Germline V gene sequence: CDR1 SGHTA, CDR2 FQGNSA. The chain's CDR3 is CASSFLSRGAIGGELFF. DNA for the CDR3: TGTGCCAGCAGCTTTCTTAGTCGGGGGGCCATCGGCGGGGAGCTGTTTTTT.

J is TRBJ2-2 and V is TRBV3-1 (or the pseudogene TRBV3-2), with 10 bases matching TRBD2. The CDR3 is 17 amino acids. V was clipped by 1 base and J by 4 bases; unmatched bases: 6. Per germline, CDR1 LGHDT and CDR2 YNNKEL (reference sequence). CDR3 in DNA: TGTGCCAGCAGCCAAGGGTCTAGCGGGAGTGCCACCGGGGAGCTGTTTTTT. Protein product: CASSQGSSGSATGELFF.

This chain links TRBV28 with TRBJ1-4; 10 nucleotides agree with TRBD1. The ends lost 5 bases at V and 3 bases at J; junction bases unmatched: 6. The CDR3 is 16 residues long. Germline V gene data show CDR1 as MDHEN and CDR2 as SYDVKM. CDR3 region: CASSNRDRGSNEKLFF. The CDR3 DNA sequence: TGTGCCAGCAGTAACCGGGACAGGGGTTCTAATGAAAAACTGTTTTTT.

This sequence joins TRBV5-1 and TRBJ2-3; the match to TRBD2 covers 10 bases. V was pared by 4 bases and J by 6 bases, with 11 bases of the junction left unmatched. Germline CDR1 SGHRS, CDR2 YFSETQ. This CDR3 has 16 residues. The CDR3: CASSTQAGGAGDTQYF. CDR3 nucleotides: TGCGCCAGCAGCACCCAAGCGGGAGGGGCAGGGGATACGCAGTATTTT. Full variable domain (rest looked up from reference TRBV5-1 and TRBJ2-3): KAGVTQTPRYLIKTRGQQVTLSCSPISGHRSVSWYQQTPGQGLQFLFEYFSETQRNKGNFPGRFSGRQFSNSRSEMNVSTLELGDSALYLCASSTQAGGAGDTQYFGPGTRLTVL.

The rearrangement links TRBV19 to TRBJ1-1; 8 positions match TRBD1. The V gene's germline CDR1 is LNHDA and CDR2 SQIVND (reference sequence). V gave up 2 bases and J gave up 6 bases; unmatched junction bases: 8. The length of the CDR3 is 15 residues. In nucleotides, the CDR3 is TGTGCCAGTAGTATAAAACAGGGGGGGATTGCTGAAGCTTTCTTT. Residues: CASSIKQGGIAEAFF.

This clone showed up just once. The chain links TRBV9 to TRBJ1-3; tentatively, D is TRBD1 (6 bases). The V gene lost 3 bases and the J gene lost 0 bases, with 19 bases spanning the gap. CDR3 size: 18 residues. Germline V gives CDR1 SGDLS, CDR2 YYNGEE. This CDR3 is CASSALRGGGHSGNTIYF. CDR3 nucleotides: TGTGCCAGCAGCGCCCTAAGAGGCGGGGGACACTCTGGAAACACCATATATTTT.

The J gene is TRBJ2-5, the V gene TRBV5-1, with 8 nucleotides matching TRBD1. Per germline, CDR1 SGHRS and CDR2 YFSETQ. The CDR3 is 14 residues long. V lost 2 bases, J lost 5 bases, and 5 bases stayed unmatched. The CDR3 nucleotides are TGCGCCAGCAGCTTAGGACAGGGATGGGAGACCCAGTACTTC. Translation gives CASSLGQGWETQYF.

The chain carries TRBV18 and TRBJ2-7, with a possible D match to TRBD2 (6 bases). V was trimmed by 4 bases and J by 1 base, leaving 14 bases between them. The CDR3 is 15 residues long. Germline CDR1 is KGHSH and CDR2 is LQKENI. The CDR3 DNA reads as TGTGCCAGCTCACGCGGGGCGGTGGCGTCCTACGAGCAGTACTTC. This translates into CASSRGAVASYEQYF.

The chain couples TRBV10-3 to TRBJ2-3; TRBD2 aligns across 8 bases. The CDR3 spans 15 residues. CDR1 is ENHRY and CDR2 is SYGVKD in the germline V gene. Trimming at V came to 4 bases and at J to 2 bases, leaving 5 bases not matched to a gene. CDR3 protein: CAISGSGITTDTQYF. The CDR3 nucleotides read TGTGCCATCAGTGGTAGCGGGATTACCACAGATACGCAGTATTTT.

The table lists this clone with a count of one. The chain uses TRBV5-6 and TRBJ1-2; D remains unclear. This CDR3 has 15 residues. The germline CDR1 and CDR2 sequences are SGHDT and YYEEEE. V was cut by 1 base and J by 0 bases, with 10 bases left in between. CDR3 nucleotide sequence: TGTGCCAGCAGCTTGAGAAGCCGAGCTAACTATGGCTACACCTTC. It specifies CASSLRSRANYGYTF.

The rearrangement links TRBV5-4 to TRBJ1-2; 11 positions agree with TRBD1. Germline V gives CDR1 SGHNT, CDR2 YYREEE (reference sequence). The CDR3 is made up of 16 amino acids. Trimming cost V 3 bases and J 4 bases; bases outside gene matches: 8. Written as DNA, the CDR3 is TGTGCCAGCAGCTCCGGACAGGGGGCCCGGGCCTATGGCTACACCTTC. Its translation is CASSSGQGARAYGYTF.

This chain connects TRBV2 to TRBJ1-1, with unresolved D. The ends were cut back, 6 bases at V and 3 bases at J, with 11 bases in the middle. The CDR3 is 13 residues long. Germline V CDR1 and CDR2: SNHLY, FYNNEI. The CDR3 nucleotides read TGTGCCAGCAGATCTCGACTGGACACTGAAGCTTTCTTT. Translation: CASRSRLDTEAFF.

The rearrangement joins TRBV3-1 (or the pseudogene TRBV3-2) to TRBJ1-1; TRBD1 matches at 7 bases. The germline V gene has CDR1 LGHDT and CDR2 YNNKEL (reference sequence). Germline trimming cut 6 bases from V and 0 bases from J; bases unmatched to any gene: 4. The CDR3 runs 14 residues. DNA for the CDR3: TGTGCCAGCAGACCGACAGGGATGAACACTGAAGCTTTCTTT. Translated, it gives CASRPTGMNTEAFF.

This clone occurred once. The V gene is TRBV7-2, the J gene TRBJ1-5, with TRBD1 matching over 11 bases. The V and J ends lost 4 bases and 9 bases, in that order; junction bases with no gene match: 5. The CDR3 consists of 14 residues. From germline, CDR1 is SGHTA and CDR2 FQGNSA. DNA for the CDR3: TGTGCCAGCAGCTCGGGACAGGGGGGCTTGCCCCAGCATTTT. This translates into CASSSGQGGLPQHF.

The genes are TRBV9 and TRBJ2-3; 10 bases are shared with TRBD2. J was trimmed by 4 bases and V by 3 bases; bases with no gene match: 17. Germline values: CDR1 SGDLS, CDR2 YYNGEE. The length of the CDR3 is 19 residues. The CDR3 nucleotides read TGTGCCAGCAGCGCCCTAGAGTCAGTAGCGGGAGGTCGGGCAGATACGCAGTATTTT. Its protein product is CASSALESVAGGRADTQYF.

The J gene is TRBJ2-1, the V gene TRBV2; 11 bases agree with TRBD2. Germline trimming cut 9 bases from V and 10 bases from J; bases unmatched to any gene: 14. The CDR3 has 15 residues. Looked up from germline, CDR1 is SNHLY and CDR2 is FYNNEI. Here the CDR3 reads CARPKLAGDTREQFF. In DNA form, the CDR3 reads TGTGCCAGGCCCAAACTAGCGGGGGACACTCGGGAGCAGTTCTTC.